This T cell receptor (beta chain) is drawn from a study of T cell repertoires in ileal Crohn's disease. At the level of the study: MI samples are biopsies from the surgical specimen's proximal margin. Each sample's TCRB immunosequencing used roughly 500 nanograms of biopsy DNA. Findings and caveats of the study: Clonal expansions were more frequent in active smokers than non-smokers at surgery. Compared with CD4 T cells, sorted CD8 cells carried more expanded clones.

Time point reported: proximal margin of the surgical specimen (macroscopically non-inflamed). Remarks on this clone: What it binds is not known.

Clones were sequenced by immunoSEQ multiplex PCR, and TCRdb holds only the in-frame ones, with some missing. The sample contains 5,000 to 7,000 clones, roughly 78% of which appear only once. This TCR derives from an adult with Crohn's disease. Sequencing used ileal tissue.

The CDR3 nucleotides read TGTGCCAGCAGCTTAGGCAGGGGGCTAAGGGAGACCCAGTACTTC. This codes for CASSLGRGLRETQYF. The rearrangement uses TRBV11-2 and TRBJ2-5, with 8 bases matching TRBD1. With 1 base clipped from V and 5 bases from J, the junction kept 6 bases outside the gene matches. CDR1 is SGHAT, CDR2 FQNNGV, per germline. This CDR3 has 15 residues.